This passage covers 26 T cell receptor beta chains from one sample sequenced in a study of cytomegalovirus exposure and HLA in healthy donors. Profiled with immunoSEQ multiplex PCR; TCRdb holds only in-frame clones, not every one. Here the sample spans about 360,000 clones, 80% to 90% being singletons. Sequences were obtained from PBMCs. The source is a young woman in good health and CMV-seronegative.

The chain combines TRBV6-1 with TRBJ2-3; 10 bases line up with TRBD2. V shed 5 bases and J 5 bases; nucleotides not matched to a gene: 7. CDR3 length equals 15 residues. Germline lookup yields CDR1 MNHNS and CDR2 SASEGT. The CDR3 bases are TGTGCCAGCAGTACAGCGGGGGGGCTTAGAGATACGCAGTATTTT. Amino acid sequence: CASSTAGGLRDTQYF.

The rearrangement links TRBV19 to TRBJ2-1, with a tentative D call TRBD2 (5 bases). This CDR3 has 15 residues. The ends were cut back, 3 bases at V and 6 bases at J, with 15 bases in the middle. CDR1 is LNHDA and CDR2 is SQIVND in the germline V gene (reference sequence). Written as DNA, the CDR3 is TGTGCCAGTAGTATCTCGGGGAACCCCATCAATGAGCAGTTCTTC. Residues: CASSISGNPINEQFF.

V usage is TRBV4-1 and J usage is TRBJ2-7, with a weak D call TRBD1 (6 bases). Trimming stripped 5 bases from V and 2 bases from J, with 19 bases between. The germline V gene encodes CDR1 MGHRA and CDR2 YSYEKL. The CDR3 loop spans 16 amino acids. CDR3 coding DNA: TGCGCCAGCAGCACCCCTCAGGGGTCATTACCCTACGAGCAGTACTTC. This encodes CASSTPQGSLPYEQYF.

This clone was found once. The rearrangement uses TRBV27 and TRBJ1-4, with 9 bases lining up with TRBD1. CDR1 and CDR2 (germline): MNHEY, SMNVEV (reference sequence). Trimming removed 6 bases from V and 8 bases from J; junction bases left unmatched: 10. The length of the CDR3 is 15 residues. The CDR3 DNA reads TGTGCCAGCAGGGGACTGGGACAGGGTCAGGAAAAACTGTTTTTT. The encoded protein is CASRGLGQGQEKLFF.

The chain joins TRBV6-6 to TRBJ1-5; 7 bases fit TRBD1. The CDR3 has 16 amino acids. CDR1 is MNHNY and CDR2 is SVGAGI in the germline V gene (reference sequence). J lost 1 base, V lost 1 base, and 4 bases had no gene match. CDR3 bases: TGTGCCAGCAGTTACTTCCCAGGGGGGAGCAATCAGCCCCAGCATTTT. This codes for CASSYFPGGSNQPQHF.

The rearrangement links TRBV4-1 to TRBJ2-1; 16 bases line up with TRBD2. This CDR3 region has 19 residues. Trimming removed 3 bases from V and 8 bases from J; junction bases left unmatched: 13. Germline V gene data show CDR1 as MGHRA and CDR2 as YSYEKL. The CDR3 DNA reads as TGCGCCAGCAGCCACCCGGGACTAGCGGGAGGGCCCAACTTGGATGAGCAGTTCTTC. As protein: CASSHPGLAGGPNLDEQFF.

The count of this clone is one. The chain links TRBV19 to TRBJ2-5; 8 bases are shared with TRBD2. With V trimmed by 6 bases and J by 5 bases, 8 bases remained unmatched. Per the germline V gene, CDR1 is LNHDA and CDR2 is SQIVND (reference sequence). The CDR3 is made up of 14 amino acids. The CDR3 region has the DNA TGTGCCAGTAGGGGAGCGGGAGCGGCTGAGACCCAGTACTTC. It codes for CASRGAGAAETQYF.

This chain uses TRBV5-1 with TRBJ1-1; 7 bases line up with TRBD1. Germline V gene data show CDR1 as SGHRS and CDR2 as YFSETQ. V shed 5 bases and J 0 bases; nucleotides not matched to a gene: 1. The CDR3 extends over 13 amino acids. The CDR3 region is CASRQGVNTEAFF. CDR3 DNA: TGCGCCAGCAGGCAGGGGGTGAACACTGAAGCTTTCTTT.

The CDR3 reads CASSSETYNEQFF. The DNA for the CDR3 is TGCGCCAGCAGTAGCGAAACCTACAATGAGCAGTTCTTC. The chain carries TRBV5-1 and TRBJ2-1, with D perhaps TRBD2 (5 bases). The V gene lost 5 bases and the J gene lost 2 bases, with 8 bases spanning the gap. The CDR3 consists of 13 residues. From germline, CDR1 is SGHRS and CDR2 YFSETQ.

This clone was counted only a few times. CDR3 DNA: TGTGCCAGCAATCTACAGGGGATCGATTCACCCCTCCACTTT. Amino acids: CASNLQGIDSPLHF. This rearrangement joins TRBV7-9 to TRBJ1-6; 7 bases fit TRBD1. The CDR3 sequence is 14 residues long. V gave up 7 bases and J gave up 8 bases; unmatched junction bases: 8. Germline-derived CDR1 and CDR2 are SEHNR and FQNEAQ (reference sequence).

V usage is TRBV2 and J usage is TRBJ2-3; TRBD2 aligns across 13 bases. CDR3 size: 15 residues. Trimming took 6 bases from V and 6 from J; bases not matched to a gene: 6. Germline V CDR1 and CDR2: SNHLY, FYNNEI. CDR3 DNA: TGTGCCAGCAGGGAACTAGCGGGGGGGCTGGATACGCAGTATTTT. This gives the protein CASRELAGGLDTQYF.

V and J are TRBV6-1 and TRBJ1-6; D is ambiguous. CDR3 length: 14 amino acids. The germline V gene encodes CDR1 MNHNS and CDR2 SASEGT. Trimming cost V 4 bases and J 6 bases, with 10 bases left between them. The CDR3 nucleotides are TGTGCCAGCAGTGGATTGGGGAGTAATTCACCCCTCCACTTT. Its translation: CASSGLGSNSPLHF.

This chain's CDR3 is CASRPADRGDYTF. The DNA for the CDR3 is TGTGCCAGTAGACCAGCAGACAGGGGTGACTACACCTTC. The chain uses TRBV19 and TRBJ1-2, with TRBD1 matching 8 bases. The J segment lost 10 bases and the V segment lost 6 bases, leaving 10 bases of the junction unmatched. Germline CDR1 reads LNHDA; CDR2 reads SQIVND (reference sequence). The CDR3 sequence is 13 residues long.

The chain uses TRBV6-5 and TRBJ1-4, with 7 positions matching TRBD1. The CDR3 has 13 residues. Germline lookup yields CDR1 MNHEY and CDR2 SVGAGI. Trimming removed 4 bases from V and 8 bases from J; junction bases left unmatched: 4. CDR3 loop: CASSWRQGEKLFF. CDR3 DNA: TGTGCCAGCAGTTGGCGACAGGGCGAAAAACTGTTTTTT.

This chain joins TRBV15 and TRBJ2-7; no clear D gene. In germline, CDR1 is LNHNV, CDR2 YYDKDF (reference sequence). The CDR3 loop spans 12 amino acids. Trimming removed 0 bases from V and 10 bases from J, with 10 bases in between. The CDR3 protein is CATSREGWRQYF. The CDR3 DNA follows: TGTGCCACCAGCAGAGAAGGATGGAGACAGTACTTC.

The chain joins TRBV7-9 to TRBJ2-1, with 7 bases aligning to TRBD2. With 1 base clipped from V and 8 bases from J, the junction kept 5 bases outside the gene matches. CDR3 size: 14 residues. Germline-derived CDR1 and CDR2 are SEHNR and FQNEAQ (reference sequence). The CDR3 sequence is CASSLVVGGDEQFF. CDR3 bases: TGTGCCAGCAGCTTAGTAGTGGGGGGGGATGAGCAGTTCTTC. The whole variable domain, filled in from reference TRBV7-9 and TRBJ2-1, reads DTGVSQNPRHKITKRGQNVTFRCDPISEHNRLYWYRQTLGQGPEFLTYFQNEAQLEKSRLLSDRFSAERPKGSFSTLEIQRTEQGDSAMYLCASSLVVGGDEQFFGPGTRLTVL.

The V and J genes are TRBV29-1 and TRBJ2-7, with 8 bases aligning to TRBD1. The CDR3 length is 16 residues. V dropped 0 bases and J dropped 0; count of bases not matched to a gene: 7. Per the germline V gene, CDR1 is SQVTM and CDR2 is ANQGSEA. CDR3 coding DNA: TGCAGCGTTGAAGAACGTACAGGGGGGAGCTCCTACGAGCAGTACTTC. This gives the protein CSVEERTGGSSYEQYF.

This clone has a single count. The chain links TRBV11-2 to TRBJ2-2; 10 bases are a match to TRBD2. From germline, CDR1 is SGHAT and CDR2 FQNNGV. There are 17 residues in the CDR3. With V trimmed by 7 bases and J by 3 bases, 11 bases remained unmatched. The CDR3 coding sequence is TGTGCCAGCACCAAACCCGTGAGCGGGGGGGACACCGGGGAGCTGTTTTTT. Translated: CASTKPVSGGDTGELFF. Filled out from reference TRBV11-2 and TRBJ2-2, the complete variable domain reads EAGVAQSPRYKIIEKRQSVAFWCNPISGHATLYWYQQILGQGPKLLIQFQNNGVVDDSQLPKDRFSAERLKGVDSTLKIQPAKLEDSAVYLCASTKPVSGGDTGELFFGEGSRLTVL.

The table lists this clone with a few counts. The genes are TRBV4-1 and TRBJ1-1; no definite D call. This CDR3 has 15 amino acids. The V gene lost 2 bases and the J gene lost 1 base, with 11 bases spanning the gap. Germline V gene sequence: CDR1 MGHRA, CDR2 YSYEKL. The CDR3 DNA follows: TGCGCCAGCAGCCAATTCGGGAATCCGAACACTGAAGCTTTCTTT. Translating gives CASSQFGNPNTEAFF.

The chain uses TRBV5-6 and TRBJ1-1; D is unclear. CDR3 size: 16 residues. The germline V and J ends were trimmed by 2 bases and 1 base, with 15 bases remaining between them. Germline assignment: CDR1 SGHDT and CDR2 YYEEEE. The CDR3 loop reads CASSLTGKVGNTEAFF. CDR3 nucleotides: TGTGCCAGCAGCTTAACGGGGAAGGTGGGGAACACTGAAGCTTTCTTT.

The V and J genes are TRBV2 and TRBJ1-2; D unclear. Germline loops: CDR1 SNHLY, CDR2 FYNNEI. V gave up 6 bases and J gave up 1 base, with 9 bases separating them. This CDR3 is built from 13 residues. The CDR3 nucleotides are TGTGCCAGCAGCCTACAGTTTAACTATGGCTACACCTTC. It translates to CASSLQFNYGYTF. Variable domain in full (rest from reference TRBV2 and TRBJ1-2): EPEVTQTPSHQVTQMGQEVILRCVPISNHLYFYWYRQILGQKVEFLVSFYNNEISEKSEIFDDQFSVERPDGSNFTLKIRSTKLEDSAMYFCASSLQFNYGYTFGSGTRLTVV.

The rearrangement uses TRBV19 and TRBJ2-7; unclear D gene. Trimming shortened V by 3 bases and J by 0 bases, and 12 bases separated the two germline ends. Germline V gene data show CDR1 as LNHDA and CDR2 as SQIVND (reference sequence). CDR3 size: 15 residues. CDR3 sequence: CASSMTSLGSYEQYF. The CDR3 DNA reads as TGTGCCAGTAGTATGACTTCTTTGGGCTCCTACGAGCAGTACTTC. Complete variable domain (other parts from reference TRBV19 and TRBJ2-7): DGGITQSPKYLFRKEGQNVTLSCEQNLNHDAMYWYRQDPGQGLRLIYYSQIVNDFQKGDIAEGYSVSREKKESFPLTVTSAQKNPTAFYLCASSMTSLGSYEQYFGPGTRLTVT.

The chain combines TRBV30 with TRBJ2-7; possibly TRBD2 for D (5 bases). The CDR3 loop spans 15 amino acids. Trimming left V 6 bases short and J 2 bases short, with 20 bases between. CDR1 is GTSNPN, CDR2 SVGIG, per germline (reference sequence). The chain's CDR3 is CACRQSGSFPYEQYF. For the CDR3, the DNA is TGTGCCTGTAGACAATCTGGGAGTTTCCCCTACGAGCAGTACTTC.

This rearrangement joins TRBV5-1 to TRBJ2-7; tentative D call: TRBD2 (6 bases). The CDR3 spans 15 residues. CDR1 is SGHRS and CDR2 is YFSETQ in the germline V gene. V was shortened by 3 bases and J by 1 base, with 14 bases between the two germline ends. CDR3 sequence: CASSSETSFSYEQYF. CDR3 DNA sequence: TGCGCCAGCAGCTCTGAAACTAGCTTTTCCTACGAGCAGTACTTC.

The chain uses TRBV5-6 and TRBJ1-1; D gene uncertain. The germline V gene has CDR1 SGHDT and CDR2 YYEEEE. V lost 0 bases and J lost 3, with 15 bases in between. CDR3 size: 16 residues. The CDR3 DNA follows: TGTGCCAGCAGCTTGGGGGCAGCCCCTACGGACACTGAAGCTTTCTTT. It yields the protein CASSLGAAPTDTEAFF.

This chain joins TRBV7-9 and TRBJ2-2, with TRBD2 identical over 8 bases. This CDR3 is built from 15 residues. Germline values: CDR1 SEHNR, CDR2 FQNEAQ (reference sequence). J lost 0 bases, V lost 6 bases, and 3 bases had no gene match. CDR3 region: CASRGGLANTGELFF. The CDR3 coding sequence is TGTGCCAGCAGGGGGGGACTAGCGAACACCGGGGAGCTGTTTTTT.